These 8 T cell receptor beta chains came from one sample sequenced in a study of CXCR3-negative and CXCR3-positive naive CD8 T cells. Study-wide results and caveats: Researchers report that CXCR3-positive naive cells carry more hydrophobic TRB CDR3s than CXCR3-negative naive cells.

Which antigens these TCRs recognize remains unknown. Libraries were UMI-labeled 5' RACE TRB cDNA. For each CDR3 protein, TCRdb gives one entry from its re-call of the 5' RACE reads, without DNA. The sample has under 150,000 distinct CDR3 sequences, and its top ten clones hold over 0.35%. The sequenced sample was naive CXCR3+ CD8+ T cells from blood. The subset denotes: CD45RO-CCR7+CD27+CD95- naive CD8+ T cells expressing CXCR3 (TNR3+). The receptor set was obtained from a human donor in good health. Some clones in this sample may be carry-over from other donors' samples.

The V gene is TRBV11-2, the J gene TRBJ2-4; TCRdb's D call of TRBD1 is untestable without DNA. Germline CDR1 reads SGHAT; CDR2 reads FQNNGV. CDR3 length: 16 residues. CDR3 sequence reads: CASSLAGRTAKNIQYF.

The chain links TRBV13 to TRBJ2-4; TCRdb lists TRBD1, though no DNA is available to test this call. Germline lookup yields CDR1 PRHDT and CDR2 FYEKMQ (reference sequence). CDR3 length equals 15 residues. The CDR3 is CASSFPGQGGNIQYF.

The gene calls are TRBV3-1 and TRBJ2-3; there is no DNA to check the TCRdb D call of TRBD2. The CDR3 length is 16 residues. CDR1 and CDR2 (germline): LGHDT, YNNKEL (reference sequence). CDR3 loop: CASSQESGSSTDTQYF.

The rearrangement uses TRBV6-5 and TRBJ2-5; TCRdb designates TRBD2, a call that cannot be tested without DNA. CDR1 and CDR2 (germline): MNHEY, SVGAGI. The CDR3 sequence is 16 residues long. The chain's CDR3 is CASSYSGSGRHETQYF.

The V gene is TRBV7-2, the J gene TRBJ2-5; the TCRdb call, TRBD1, lacks DNA for checking. The germline V gene has CDR1 SGHTA and CDR2 FQGNSA. This CDR3 region has 17 residues. CDR3 sequence: CASSSIPLGGAEETQYF. Complete variable domain (other parts from reference TRBV7-2 and TRBJ2-5): GAGVSQSPSNKVTEKGKDVELRCDPISGHTALYWYRQSLGQGLEFLIYFQGNSAPDKSGLPSDRFSAERTGGSVSTLTIQRTQQEDSAVYLCASSSIPLGGAEETQYFGPGTRLLVL.

The genes are TRBV12-3 or TRBV12-4 and TRBJ2-7; the TRBD1 assignment by TCRdb is unverifiable without DNA. This CDR3 has 17 amino acids. The CDR3 is CASSLSEQAAWPYEQYF.

The chain couples TRBV29-1 to TRBJ2-1; TCRdb proposes TRBD1, but this gene call is untestable without DNA. The CDR3 covers 13 residues. Per germline, CDR1 SQVTM and CDR2 ANQGSEA. CDR3 amino acids: CSVDPDFYNEQFF.

The J gene is TRBJ2-5, the V gene TRBV11-2; TCRdb outputs TRBD1, but without DNA this stays unchecked. The CDR3 extends over 13 amino acids. Germline lookup yields CDR1 SGHAT and CDR2 FQNNGV. The CDR3 sequence: CASSYDRQETQYF.